This is a list of T cell receptor beta chains from one sample in a study of T-cell reconstitution after alpha-beta-depleted transplantation in children. TCRdb fed the PCR reads into MiXCR, producing one record per CDR3 protein. Of about 610,000 distinct CDR3 sequences listed, 10% were seen once; the top ten hold about 4%. The specimen comprised PBMCs from the stem cell graft donor, sampled from the stem cell graft. The receptors shown here come from a human donor who donated a stem cell graft to a child with acute myeloid leukemia. CDR3s include the opening cysteine and the closing phenylalanine or tryptophan. Fields, in order: V gene, clone size, CDR3 protein. Part of the rows lack a size; the others show once, few, many or a class for expanded clones.

TRBV12-3/TRBV12-4,many,CASSLSGNEKLFF
TRBV19,.,CASSMVRTGELFF
TRBV21-1,few,CASSKQALAELAKNIQYF
TRBV28,few,CASNRQDPRGYGYTF
TRBV4-2,many,CASSQGGDTQYF
TRBV24-1,few,CATSDTTANTEAFF
TRBV10-3,many,CAISAQLGEQFF
TRBV27,.,CASSWLGGSYNEQFF
TRBV7-2,.,CASSFSDRVPHTRLAGVTDTQYF
TRBV7-9,.,CASSLDRANGYTF
TRBV6-1,many,CASSDPGLAGTTDTQYF
TRBV12-3/TRBV12-4,.,CASSLKALGEQYF
TRBV25-1,many,CASSPLAASGTDTQYF
TRBV20-1,few,CSAGGGRAGTDTQYF
TRBV11-3,many,CASSFGLAGIPSYNEQFF
TRBV29-1,few,CSAVQVNTEAFF
TRBV15,.,CATSREPGTQPQHF
TRBV4-3,.,CASSQDWGASYEQYF
TRBV20-1,.,CRTDFPEAFF
TRBV9,many,CASSVVSASYNEQFF
TRBV20-1,.,CSARDSKAYEQYF
TRBV19,few,CASSGLTSGSWDEQFF
TRBV7-2,few,CASSLRSGQTYEQYF
TRBV12-3/TRBV12-4,.,CASSLFRWREGPGEQFF
TRBV4-2,.,CASSQEVTGNYGYTF
TRBV27,many,CASSFRGYYGYTF
TRBV6-1,.,CASSRNRGSSYEQHF
TRBV29-1,many,CSVGLTDNEQFF
TRBV27,many,CASRRSGAYEQYF
TRBV5-1,.,CASSLEGSRTDTQYF
TRBV27,.,CASSFPSGRAGNEQFF
TRBV29-1,few,CSVEERLAGVREQYF
TRBV5-1,many,CASSLAAGFNEQFF
TRBV7-2,many,CASSLLPSGSVTQYF
TRBV6-1,.,CASSPPDRGHNEQYF
TRBV12-3/TRBV12-4,few,CASSQSPAGFDEQYF